This TCR beta chain was profiled in a study of cytomegalovirus exposure and HLA in healthy donors. In the case of this clone: Antigen specificity is unknown.

60 Vbeta and 13 Jbeta primers were used in PCR. Generated by immunoSEQ multiplex PCR, the TCRdb table keeps only in-frame clones and is missing some. The profile shows around 100,000 clones, around 70% of them singletons. Looked up from germline, CDR1 is SGHKS and CDR2 is YYEKEE (reference sequence). Trimming shortened V by 0 bases and J by 5 bases, and 9 bases separated the two germline ends. This CDR3 spans 14 amino acids. Study-level findings and limits: Presence/absence analyses supposed approximately even sequencing depth among donors. An analysis that was carried out later associated 15,000 to 20,000 TCR beta sequences with HLA alleles at 0.05 false discovery rate.

V gene TRBV5-5 combines with J gene TRBJ2-4; maybe TRBD1 (5 bases). This TCR was sampled from a man aged 25 to 45 in good health and CMV-seropositive. Input material: PBMCs. CDR3 nucleotide sequence: TGTGCCAGCAGCTTGGAGGGGTGGGAAAACATTCAGTACTTC. Translation gives CASSLEGWENIQYF.